A selection of T cell receptor beta chains follows, all from one sample in a study of CD8+CD57+ T cells in acquired aplastic anemia. From the reads, TCRdb called clonotypes with MiXCR, one entry per CDR3 protein. The sample contains 200,000 to 300,000 distinct CDR3 sequences, approximately 82% of which appear only once. Specimen: sorted CD4+, CD8+, or CD8+CD57+ T cells (not recorded which) from PBMCs. All receptors derive from a human donor with aplastic anemia. The CDR3 runs from the conserved cysteine through the conserved F or W. The D gene is left open where the match is weak. Expanded clones are given a class, and other clones once, few, many or no size at all.

j_gene	v_gene	d_gene	abundance	CDR3nt	CDR3aa
TRBJ1-2	TRBV20-1	NA	once	TGCAGTGCTTATACAGGGAACTATGGCTACACCTTC	CSAYTGNYGYTF
TRBJ2-5	TRBV7-6	NA	NA	TGTGCCAGCAGCTTGAGCTCCTATAATGCACCCCTCCACTTC	CASSLSSYNAPLHF
TRBJ2-7	TRBV7-8	NA	few	TGTGCCAGCAGCCCACAGGCAGAAGAGCAGTACTTC	CASSPQAEEQYF
TRBJ2-7	TRBV11-1	NA	NA	TGTGCCACCAGCTGCCGTGGCACAGCCTACGAGCAGTACTTC	CATSCRGTAYEQYF
TRBJ2-1	TRBV7-2	NA	NA	TGTGCCAGCAGCTTACAAAGAGGCGGGGAGAGGCATGAGCAGTTCTTC	CASSLQRGGERHEQFF
TRBJ1-2	TRBV7-2	NA	NA	TGTGCCAGCAGCCCCAAGAGGACCGGCGTCGTATCTGGCTACACCTTC	CASSPKRTGVVSGYTF
TRBJ2-1	TRBV11-3	NA	NA	TGTGCCAGCAGCATAGATATCGGAGCCTACAATGAGCAGTTCTTC	CASSIDIGAYNEQFF
TRBJ1-2	TRBV7-6	NA	once	TGTGCCAGCAGCTTAGCCCCCACAGATACCCAGTACTCCTTC	CASSLAPTDTQYSF
TRBJ2-3	TRBV7-9	NA	NA	TGTGCCAGAAGCGTAGGTAGGGATACGCAGTATTTT	CARSVGRDTQYF
TRBJ2-1	TRBV19	TRBD2	NA	TGTGCCAGTAGTATTGGGACTAGCGGGGGATACAATGAGCAGTTCTTC	CASSIGTSGGYNEQFF
TRBJ1-2	TRBV7-9	NA	once	TGTGCCAGCAGCTTAGACGACGGGAATGTGTACACCTTC	CASSLDDGNVYTF
TRBJ1-6	TRBV9	NA	NA	TGTGCCAGCAGCTTGGGGGCCCGAAAGGGAGGAAACAACTTT	CASSLGARKGGNNF
TRBJ1-6	TRBV7-9	NA	once	TGTGCCAGCAGCTGGGGGTCGCAAAATACTGAAGCTTTC	CASSWGSQNTEAF
TRBJ2-3	TRBV7-8	TRBD2	NA	TGTGCCAGCAGCTTGGCGGGAGGGCCCGGAACGCAGCAGTTT	CASSLAGGPGTQQF
TRBJ1-2	TRBV10-3	NA	NA	TGTGCCATCAGTGATGAGGGTACAGGCGGGGTTATGGATGGCTACACCTTC	CAISDEGTGGVMDGYTF
TRBJ2-1	TRBV5-4	NA	NA	TGTGCCAGCAGTGATGCTAGGGTCCATGAGCAGTTCTTC	CASSDARVHEQFF
TRBJ2-1	TRBV5-1	NA	NA	TGTGCCAGCAGCTTTCAAAGAAGCCGCGCGAGCGATGAGCAGTTCTTC	CASSFQRSRASDEQFF
TRBJ1-1	TRBV20-1	NA	NA	TGCAGTGCTAGAGGTTTTAGGCACAAGAACACTGAAGCTTTCTTT	CSARGFRHKNTEAFF
TRBJ2-2	TRBV11-3	NA	NA	TGTGCCAGCAGCTTAGAGCTGCCAGGCGGGGAGCTGTTTTTT	CASSLELPGGELFF
TRBJ2-3	TRBV2	TRBD2	NA	TGTGCCGACGGGGGGGGTGCCACAGATACGCAGTATTTT	CADGGGATDTQYF
TRBJ2-3	TRBV7-8	NA	NA	TGTGCCAGCAGTTTAACGGGACACCCAGATACGCAGTATTTT	CASSLTGHPDTQYF
TRBJ2-1	TRBV5-4	NA	NA	TGTGCCAGCAGCTTGGGCAGGCGCAATGAGCAGTTCTTC	CASSLGRRNEQFF
TRBJ1-6	TRBV9	TRBD1	NA	TGTGCCAGCAGCTTAGGGACAGATCCCTATAATTCACCCCTCCACTTT	CASSLGTDPYNSPLHF
TRBJ2-5	TRBV7-9	TRBD1	NA	TGTGCCAGCAGCTACCGGACAGGGGGCGGGACTGAGCAGTTC	CASSYRTGGGTEQF
TRBJ1-3	TRBV10-3	NA	once	TGTGCCATCTCTAAGCTAGACAACGCTGAAAACACCCTATCTTTT	CAISKLDNAENTLSF
TRBJ1-3	TRBV7-9	NA	NA	TGTGCCAGTAGAGGAAACACCATATATTTT	CASRGNTIYF
TRBJ1-4	TRBV20-1	NA	NA	TGCAGTGCTAGAAAGGGAGACAAGGGAGATGAAAAACTGTTTTTT	CSARKGDKGDEKLFF
TRBJ1-6	TRBV5-6	NA	NA	TGTGCCAGCAGCTTGGAGAGGGACGGGCTACCCCTCCACTTT	CASSLERDGLPLHF
TRBJ2-1	TRBV6-2/TRBV6-3	NA	many	TGTGCCAGCAGTCCCCCCCTAGGAAACAATGAGCAGTTCTTC	CASSPPLGNNEQFF
TRBJ1-1	TRBV7-9	NA	NA	TGTGCCAGCAGCTTATTACCCGGGGAGCTGCTTTTTGGATTCTTT	CASSLLPGELLFGFF
TRBJ2-7	TRBV11-1	NA	NA	TGTGCCAGCAACGATACGACGGCGCAACGAGCGAACGAGCAGTACTTC	CASNDTTAQRANEQYF
TRBJ1-1	TRBV11-3	NA	NA	TGTGCCAGCAGCTTCACAGGGATAGCGGCCAACACTGAAGCTTTCTTT	CASSFTGIAANTEAFF